This T cell receptor (beta chain) comes out of a study of tumor-infiltrating lymphocytes in primary liver carcinoma. A constant-region primer primed TCR beta cDNA synthesis from about 0.55 ug of total RNA. Three rounds of nested multiplex PCR with slightly modified ARM-PCR produced TCR beta libraries. TRBV1-TRBV30 forward and Cbeta reverse primers drove the first two approximately 10-cycle rounds. TCRdb used MiXCR to reprocess the multiplex PCR reads, holding one entry per CDR3 protein. The sample consists of 250,000 to 400,000 distinct CDR3 sequences, 65% of them appearing once. The study extracted blood RNA from unsorted whole blood and also extracted germline DNA. Germline CDR1 is ENHRY and CDR2 is SYGVKD. The CDR3 has 14 amino acids. The count of this clonotype is one. A read error is possible here, since a much larger clone lies one base away.

Material for sequencing was peripheral blood. The sequence was collected from a man aged 40-50 years with primary liver carcinoma and hepatitis B virus infection. This chain joins TRBV10-3 and TRBJ2-2; 9 bases align to TRBD1. Written as DNA, the CDR3 is TGTGCCATCGGAGGGACAGGGAACAGCGGGGAGCTGTTTTTT. Amino acid sequence: CAIGGTGNSGELFF.